The 10 T cell receptor beta chains below were found in one sample sequenced in a study of blood T cell repertoires in COVID-19. The assay was immunoSEQ multiplex PCR, and TCRdb's table has in-frame clones only and misses some. This sample carries 97,000 or so clones, around 90% of them seen once, and the ten largest clones take 2.5% to 3.5%. Sample: peripheral blood. The receptor set was obtained from a man aged 50 or older with active or convalescent COVID-19.

The CDR3 here is CASSSGGSQGETQYF. Written as DNA, the CDR3 is TGTGCCAGCAGCTCCGGGGGTTCCCAAGGGGAGACCCAGTACTTC. V usage is TRBV28 and J usage is TRBJ2-5; D possibly corresponds to TRBD2 (6 bases). Germline V CDR1 and CDR2: MDHEN, SYDVKM. The V end lost 6 bases, the J end lost 5 bases, and 19 bases lay between the germline ends. The CDR3 is 15 residues long.

The chain is built from TRBV7-7 and TRBJ2-1, with TRBD1 matching over 10 bases. The CDR3 extends over 16 amino acids. In germline, CDR1 is SSHAT, CDR2 FNYEAQ (reference sequence). J lost 5 bases, V lost 0 bases, and 4 bases had no gene match. Written as DNA, the CDR3 is TGTGCCAGCAGCTTAGCCGGGACAGGGGTTAACAATGAGCAGTTCTTC. Translated, it gives CASSLAGTGVNNEQFF.

The chain employs TRBV5-1 and TRBJ1-4; 7 nucleotides line up with TRBD1. Unmatched junction bases numbered 2, after V lost 0 bases and J lost 3 bases. Germline lookup yields CDR1 SGHRS and CDR2 YFSETQ. The CDR3 runs 15 residues. The CDR3 bases are TGCGCCAGCAGCTTGGACGGGACAGCTAATGAAAAACTGTTTTTT. The encoded protein is CASSLDGTANEKLFF.

The rearrangement links TRBV28 to TRBJ1-1, with D hard to call. This CDR3 comprises 14 residues. Germline lookup yields CDR1 MDHEN and CDR2 SYDVKM. The V end lost 1 base, the J end lost 8 bases, and 14 bases lay between the germline ends. CDR3 residues: CASSLFPARPEAFF. DNA for the CDR3: TGTGCCAGCAGTTTATTCCCCGCCAGGCCCGAAGCTTTCTTT.

J is TRBJ1-6 and V is TRBV27; 8 bases are shared with TRBD1. Looked up from germline, CDR1 is MNHEY and CDR2 is SMNVEV (reference sequence). The CDR3 length is 13 residues. After removal of 7 bases from V and 10 bases from J, the junction contained 6 bases not matched to a gene. CDR3 amino acids: CASTVTGGSPLHF. The CDR3 DNA reads TGTGCCAGCACCGTCACAGGGGGATCACCCCTCCACTTT.

This chain uses TRBV18 with TRBJ1-3; D is possibly TRBD1 (5 bases). Germline V lookup: CDR1 KGHSH, CDR2 LQKENI. Trimming left V 5 bases short and J 2 bases short, with 10 bases between. This CDR3 comprises 14 residues. For the CDR3, the DNA is TGTGCCAGCTCAGAGACAGTGACTGGAAACACCATATATTTT. Protein: CASSETVTGNTIYF.

The chain links TRBV11-2 to TRBJ1-3; perhaps TRBD1 as D (5 bases). The CDR3 extends over 14 amino acids. Trimming removed 5 bases at V and 8 bases at J, with 16 bases between. From germline, CDR1 is SGHAT and CDR2 FQNNGV. The CDR3 DNA follows: TGTGCCAGCAGCCCGTTGGCAGGGCGACACACCATATATTTT. Residues: CASSPLAGRHTIYF.

The CDR3 DNA follows: TGTGCCAGCAGCTTGGGTGGCAGGGTGAACACTGAAGCTTTCTTT. Translated, it gives CASSLGGRVNTEAFF. This chain links TRBV5-6 with TRBJ1-1; tentative D call: TRBD1 (5 bases). Trimming took 0 bases from V and 0 from J, leaving 9 bases between them. CDR1 and CDR2 from the germline V gene are SGHDT and YYEEEE. This CDR3 is built from 15 residues. The full variable domain, rest sourced from reference TRBV5-6 and TRBJ1-1, is DAGVTQSPTHLIKTRGQQVTLRCSPKSGHDTVSWYQQALGQGPQFIFQYYEEEERQRGNFPDRFSGHQFPNYSSELNVNALLLGDSALYLCASSLGGRVNTEAFFGQGTRLTVV.

The gene calls are TRBV19 and TRBJ2-1; 10 nucleotides match TRBD1. V lost 6 bases, J lost 2 bases, and 1 base stayed unmatched. Germline values: CDR1 LNHDA, CDR2 SQIVND (reference sequence). The CDR3 sequence is 14 residues long. CDR3 loop: CASRGTGAYNEQFF. The CDR3 DNA sequence: TGTGCCAGTAGAGGGACAGGGGCCTACAATGAGCAGTTCTTC.

This chain connects TRBV30 to TRBJ2-1, with 7 bases identical to TRBD2. With V trimmed by 5 bases and J by 0 bases, 7 bases remained unmatched. CDR3 length equals 15 residues. The germline CDR1 and CDR2 sequences are GTSNPN and SVGIG (reference sequence). DNA for the CDR3: TGTGCCTGGGGCATGGGGGGGTCCTCCTACAATGAGCAGTTCTTC. The encoded protein is CAWGMGGSSYNEQFF.